This T cell receptor beta chain was obtained from a study of blood T cell repertoires in COVID-19. Study at large: Sites across the United States, Italy and Spain contributed samples from acute and convalescent COVID-19. T cells, B-cell-depleted T cells, or PBMCs supplied cDNA or gDNA.

In the authors' workflow: Reference gene primer amplification gave estimated nucleated cell counts. The assay was immunoSEQ multiplex PCR, and TCRdb's table has in-frame clones only and misses some. That table gives V, J and clone size, and the DNA gave D and trimming. The repertoire holds about 190,000 clones, with around 91% as singletons. Germline CDR1 and CDR2: SGHRS and YFSETQ. V lost 4 bases, J lost 3 bases, and 20 bases lay in between. This CDR3 spans 17 amino acids. The sequencing sample was made of peripheral blood. This rearrangement joins TRBV5-1 to TRBJ2-1; D perhaps matches TRBD2 (5 bases). The TCR was taken from a man aged 45-65 years with acute or convalescent COVID-19. CDR3 amino acids: CASSPRMPSRLYNEQFF. Here the CDR3 DNA reads TGCGCCAGCAGCCCCCGGATGCCTAGCAGACTCTACAATGAGCAGTTCTTC.